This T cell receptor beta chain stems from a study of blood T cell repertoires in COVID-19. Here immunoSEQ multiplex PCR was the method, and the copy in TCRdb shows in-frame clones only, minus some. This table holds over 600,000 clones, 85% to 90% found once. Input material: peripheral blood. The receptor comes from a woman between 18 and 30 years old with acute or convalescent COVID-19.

The CDR3 nucleotides are TGTGCCAGCAGTTACGGGACTCCTAGGGCTCATTATGGCTACACCTTC. Its translation: CASSYGTPRAHYGYTF. This rearrangement joins TRBV6-2 or TRBV6-3 to TRBJ1-2; possible D gene TRBD1, 5 bases. The CDR3 length is 16 residues. CDR1 and CDR2 from the germline V gene are MNHEY and SVGEGT. The V end was cut by 2 bases, the J end by 5 bases, with 18 bases between.